Following are 25 T cell receptor beta chains from one sample sequenced in a study of human T cells and chemical hapten exposure. TCRdb called the RACE reads again in MiXCR, with one record for every CDR3 protein. Of roughly 94,000 distinct CDR3 sequences in the sample, approximately 8.6% were seen once. Time point of the sample: patch test 2, 6 weeks after DPC sensitization. As to treatment: therapeutic diphenylcyclopropenone sensitization with weekly scalp DPC. The sample in question was whole blood, obtained in connection with sensitization to the hapten diphenylcyclopropenone (DPC). The receptors shown here come from a woman between 35 and 50 years old with alopecia areata. Some clones in this sample may be carry-over from other donors' samples.

The chain is built from TRBV10-3 and TRBJ2-2, with 9 bases identical to TRBD1. Per germline, CDR1 ENHRY and CDR2 SYGVKD. This CDR3 is 21 amino acids long. Losses at the gene ends were 6 bases for V and 5 bases for J; bases not matched to a gene: 25. This CDR3 reads CAIRRDRAYPITSVSTGELFF. CDR3 DNA sequence: TGTGCCATCAGAAGGGACAGGGCTTATCCAATAACTTCGGTATCAACCGGGGAGCTGTTTTTT.

V gene TRBV28 combines with J gene TRBJ2-5, with 9 bases lining up with TRBD2. Looked up from germline, CDR1 is MDHEN and CDR2 is SYDVKM. This CDR3 is 14 amino acids long. The V gene end was trimmed by 8 bases and the J gene end by 5 bases; junction bases not matched to a gene: 9. The CDR3 here is CASGGAGGGETQYF. The CDR3 DNA reads TGTGCCAGCGGGGGAGCGGGAGGCGGGGAGACCCAGTACTTC.

In its sample, this clonotype was seen many times. The rearrangement uses TRBV28 and TRBJ1-5; D remains unclear. Germline CDR1 and CDR2: MDHEN and SYDVKM. The germline V and J ends were trimmed by 7 bases and 1 base, with 5 bases remaining between them. This CDR3 region has 12 residues. In nucleotides, the CDR3 is TGTGCCAGCAACGGGAGCAATCAGCCCCAGCATTTT. It yields the protein CASNGSNQPQHF.

In its sample, this clonotype was seen many times. The chain carries TRBV25-1 and TRBJ2-7; TRBD2 agrees at 7 bases. V was clipped by 2 bases and J by 6 bases; unmatched bases: 7. The CDR3 contains 14 residues. The V gene's germline CDR1 is MGHDK and CDR2 SYGVNS. The DNA of the CDR3 is TGTGCCAGCAGTGAAGGGCGGGAGTTCTCCGAGCAGTACTTC. This sequence encodes CASSEGREFSEQYF.

CDR3 residues: CASSPLLGSIEQYF. CDR3 in DNA: TGTGCCAGCAGTCCCCTCCTCGGGAGTATCGAGCAGTACTTC. The V and J genes are TRBV12-3 or TRBV12-4 and TRBJ2-7, with a possible D match to TRBD2 (6 bases). V was pared by 5 bases and J by 6 bases, with 17 bases between. The CDR3 is 14 residues long.

This clonotype was seen once. A much larger clone lies one base from this, so it may be a read error. The chain uses TRBV3-1 and TRBJ2-5; 9 positions agree with TRBD2. Looked up from germline, CDR1 is LGHDT and CDR2 is YNNKEL (reference sequence). This CDR3 region has 13 residues. V was pared by 4 bases and J by 5 bases, with 2 bases of the junction left unmatched. The CDR3 loop is CASSRGLAETQYF. The CDR3 bases are TGTGCCAGCAGCCGGGGACTAGCCGAGACCCAGTACTTC.

This clonotype was detected only a few times. For the CDR3, the DNA is TGTGCCAGCAGCTTGCAGCTAGCGGGAGGAAATGAGCAGTTCTTC. This gives the protein CASSLQLAGGNEQFF. This rearrangement joins TRBV7-6 to TRBJ2-1; 11 nucleotides align to TRBD2. The germline gives CDR1 SGHVS, CDR2 FNYEAQ. J lost 7 bases, V lost 3 bases, and 5 bases had no gene match. This CDR3 has 15 amino acids.

Only a few counts were recorded for this clonotype. The V gene is TRBV28, the J gene TRBJ2-7; a possible D gene is TRBD1 (6 bases). This CDR3 is 15 amino acids long. V dropped 1 base and J dropped 6 bases, with 16 bases sitting between them. Germline lookup yields CDR1 MDHEN and CDR2 SYDVKM. In DNA, the CDR3 is TGTGCCAGCAGTTTATCCGGACAGCCCGATGGCGAGCAGTACTTC. Translated: CASSLSGQPDGEQYF.

The chain uses TRBV28 and TRBJ2-7; 7 bases are a match to TRBD1. V was pared by 7 bases and J by 6 bases, with 6 bases of the junction left unmatched. This CDR3 is 12 amino acids long. Germline loops: CDR1 MDHEN, CDR2 SYDVKM. The DNA of the CDR3 is TGTGCCAGCACCCAGACAGGGACCGAGCAGTACTTC. It encodes CASTQTGTEQYF.

In this sample, this clonotype turned up many times. This chain links TRBV4-3 with TRBJ1-5; D gene unclear. Germline lookup yields CDR1 LGHNA and CDR2 YSLEER. The V end lost 0 bases, the J end lost 0 bases, and 9 bases lay between the germline ends. This CDR3 is 16 amino acids long. CDR3 coding DNA: TGCGCCAGCAGCCAAGATGTCACTTATAGCAATCAGCCCCAGCATTTT. Amino acid sequence: CASSQDVTYSNQPQHF.

With respect to this clonotype: A clone one base away is much larger, so this may be a read error. The chain has TRBV5-1 and TRBJ2-6; D is undetermined. V was clipped by 0 bases and J by 13 bases, with 11 bases between them. This CDR3 contains 13 residues. From germline, CDR1 is SGHRS and CDR2 YFSETQ. The CDR3 nucleotides are TGCGCCAGCAGCTTGGAAGAGATGTGGGTCCTGACTTTC. Its protein is CASSLEEMWVLTF.

This clonotype has only a few counts. This rearrangement joins TRBV27 to TRBJ2-7, with D possibly being TRBD2 (5 bases). The CDR3 totals 13 residues. V lost 4 bases to trimming and J lost 5 bases, with 12 bases between them. Germline loops: CDR1 MNHEY, CDR2 SMNVEV (reference sequence). The CDR3 sequence: CASSWRLGDEQYF. The CDR3 DNA reads TGTGCCAGCAGTTGGAGGCTAGGAGACGAGCAGTACTTC.

This clonotype was observed a handful of times. The chain links TRBV6-2 or TRBV6-3 to TRBJ2-3; 12 nucleotides align to TRBD2. The germline CDR1 and CDR2 sequences are MNHEY and SVGEGT. CDR3 size: 17 residues. The V segment lost 5 bases and the J segment 5 bases; nucleotides outside the gene matches: 11. The CDR3 spells CASSPLWTSGIEDTQYF. Here the CDR3 DNA reads TGTGCCAGCAGTCCTCTATGGACTAGCGGGATAGAAGATACGCAGTATTTT.

This clonotype was counted ten times or more. The chain carries TRBV7-2 and TRBJ2-7, with 12 positions matching TRBD1. CDR1 and CDR2 from the germline V gene are SGHTA and FQGNSA. This CDR3 has 18 residues. With 3 bases clipped from V and 5 bases from J, the junction kept 14 bases outside the gene matches. CDR3 sequence (DNA): TGTGCCAGCAGCTTGGCTCCCGGGACAGGGGGCAGTTATGACGAGCAGTACTTC. It codes for CASSLAPGTGGSYDEQYF.

This clonotype was counted a few times. The rearrangement links TRBV9 to TRBJ2-1; D is perhaps TRBD2 (6 bases). V gave up 4 bases and J gave up 12 bases, with 14 bases separating them. Germline values: CDR1 SGDLS, CDR2 YYNGEE. CDR3 size: 12 residues. The CDR3 nucleotides read TGTGCCAGCAGCAGCGGACTATTGGGGCAGTTCTTC. It specifies CASSSGLLGQFF.

The table lists this clonotype with many counts. The chain recombines TRBV7-2 with TRBJ2-2; 7 bases are shared with TRBD1. The CDR3 totals 14 residues. Trimming removed 7 bases from V and 4 bases from J; junction bases left unmatched: 6. The germline V gene encodes CDR1 SGHTA and CDR2 FQGNSA. The DNA for the CDR3 is TGTGCCAGCACCTTCGGACAGGCCACCGGGGAGCTGTTTTTT. The encoded protein is CASTFGQATGELFF. Complete variable domain (other parts from reference TRBV7-2 and TRBJ2-2): GAGVSQSPSNKVTEKGKDVELRCDPISGHTALYWYRQSLGQGLEFLIYFQGNSAPDKSGLPSDRFSAERTGGSVSTLTIQRTQQEDSAVYLCASTFGQATGELFFGEGSRLTVL.

The chain employs TRBV6-1 and TRBJ2-7; 8 nucleotides match TRBD1. The CDR3 runs 16 residues. V shed 4 bases, J shed 1 base, and the junction held 9 bases outside the gene matches. The germline CDR1 and CDR2 sequences are MNHNS and SASEGT. The CDR3 is CASSAKGQGGSYEQYF. The CDR3 bases are TGTGCCAGCAGTGCCAAAGGACAGGGTGGTTCCTACGAGCAGTACTTC.

For the CDR3, the DNA is TGTGCCAGCAGTTTGGGGGCGGACTCATCCTGGCAGTACTTC. It yields the protein CASSLGADSSWQYF. The chain employs TRBV27 and TRBJ2-4; D is perhaps TRBD1 (6 bases). V lost 3 bases to trimming and J lost 13 bases, with 19 bases between them. The CDR3 runs 14 residues. CDR1 MNHEY and CDR2 SMNVEV come from the germline V gene (reference sequence).

This clonotype was recorded many times. The chain couples TRBV6-6 to TRBJ2-7, with D unresolved. Germline loops: CDR1 MNHNY, CDR2 SVGAGI (reference sequence). CDR3 length: 12 amino acids. V was trimmed by 2 bases and J by 2 bases, leaving 4 bases between them. The CDR3 region is CASSYHPYEQYF. The CDR3 nucleotides are TGTGCCAGCAGTTACCACCCCTACGAGCAGTACTTC.

Many counts were recorded for this clonotype. The V and J genes are TRBV2 and TRBJ1-2, with D uncertain. The CDR3 is 13 residues long. The V and J ends lost 2 bases and 4 bases respectively, with 8 bases between them. The germline V gene has CDR1 SNHLY and CDR2 FYNNEI. CDR3 sequence reads: CASSENRAYGYTF. CDR3 DNA: TGTGCCAGCAGTGAAAATAGGGCCTATGGCTACACCTTC. Full variable domain (rest looked up from reference TRBV2 and TRBJ1-2): EPEVTQTPSHQVTQMGQEVILRCVPISNHLYFYWYRQILGQKVEFLVSFYNNEISEKSEIFDDQFSVERPDGSNFTLKIRSTKLEDSAMYFCASSENRAYGYTFGSGTRLTVV.

This clonotype showed up many times. The chain links TRBV6-5 to TRBJ2-1, with 9 bases aligning to TRBD1. Looked up from germline, CDR1 is MNHEY and CDR2 is SVGAGI. The CDR3 is made up of 20 amino acids. V shed 6 bases, J shed 2 bases, and the junction held 20 bases outside the gene matches. The CDR3, as DNA: TGTGCCAGCAGACCATGGGCCGGGACAGGGCCCATCGGCACCTACAATGAGCAGTTCTTC. Translated: CASRPWAGTGPIGTYNEQFF.

V and J are TRBV7-9 and TRBJ2-3; 8 bases align to TRBD2. V trimming: 3 bases; J trimming: 14 bases; junction bases outside the gene matches: 10. Germline V gene lookup returns CDR1 SEHNR and CDR2 FQNEAQ (reference sequence). This CDR3 spans 13 amino acids. The CDR3 loop reads CASSFEAGAEGYF. For the CDR3, the DNA is TGTGCCAGCAGCTTCGAAGCGGGAGCGGAGGGGTATTTT.

This clonotype was counted at least ten times. The chain carries TRBV12-3 or TRBV12-4 and TRBJ2-3, with TRBD2 identical over 12 bases. CDR3 length: 15 residues. The V gene end was trimmed by 6 bases and the J gene end by 4 bases; junction bases not matched to a gene: 5. CDR3 amino acids: CASRRLAGAADTQYF. CDR3 DNA sequence: TGTGCCAGCAGACGACTAGCGGGAGCAGCAGATACGCAGTATTTT.

In this sample, this clonotype turned up a few times. The chain carries TRBV20-1 and TRBJ2-1; 9 bases are shared with TRBD2. Germline V CDR1 and CDR2: DFQATT, SNEGSKA (reference sequence). The CDR3 spans 15 residues. J was trimmed by 5 bases and V by 0 bases; bases with no gene match: 5. The CDR3 region has the DNA TGCAGTGCTAGAGATGGGACTAGCAGCAACAATGAGCAGTTCTTC. Residues: CSARDGTSSNNEQFF.

This clonotype was seen a few times. The chain carries TRBV7-2 and TRBJ2-1; 7 nucleotides align to TRBD2. CDR1 and CDR2 from the germline V gene are SGHTA and FQGNSA. V was pared by 0 bases and J by 0 bases, with 5 bases of the junction left unmatched. This CDR3 has 17 amino acids. CDR3 sequence reads: CASSLASSGASYNEQFF. The CDR3 bases are TGTGCCAGCAGCTTAGCTTCTAGCGGAGCCTCCTACAATGAGCAGTTCTTC.